These 5 T cell receptor beta chains share one sample of origin, sequenced in a study of T-cell reconstitution after alpha-beta-depleted transplantation in children. The TCRbeta library incorporated unique molecular identifiers. TCRdb re-derived calls from the PCR reads in MiXCR, one entry per CDR3 protein. This table has hundreds of thousands of distinct CDR3 sequences, around 12% appearing once. The sample consisted of PBMCs from the stem cell graft donor, taken from the stem cell graft. The origin of the receptors is a human donor who donated a stem cell graft to a child with acute lymphoblastic leukemia.

The count of this clonotype is one. This may stem from a read error, because a much larger clone lies one nucleotide away. The chain has TRBV28 and TRBJ1-5; D gene unclear. The CDR3 is made up of 14 amino acids. Germline values: CDR1 MDHEN, CDR2 SYDVKM. V lost 8 bases and J lost 6, with 17 bases in between. Here the CDR3 DNA reads TGTGCCAGCGTTGTTAACAGACGCAGTCAGCCCCAGCATTTT. Protein: CASVVNRRSQPQHF.

This clonotype was detected ten times or more. The chain carries TRBV20-1 and TRBJ2-1; D unresolved. This CDR3 contains 15 residues. Per the germline V gene, CDR1 is DFQATT and CDR2 is SNEGSKA (reference sequence). Trimming took off 3 bases at V and 7 bases at J, with 19 bases between the two ends. This CDR3 is CSASPPESDLNEQFF. CDR3 DNA: TGCAGTGCTAGTCCCCCAGAGTCGGATCTTAATGAGCAGTTCTTC.

In this sample, this clonotype turned up many times. V usage is TRBV11-2 and J usage is TRBJ2-1, with 12 bases that match TRBD2. J was trimmed by 8 bases and V by 5 bases; bases with no gene match: 16. The CDR3 is made up of 18 amino acids. Germline CDR1 SGHAT, CDR2 FQNNGV. In nucleotides, the CDR3 is TGTGCCAGCAGCCCCGCTGGGACTAGCGGGTCTTGGGACTATGAGCAGTTCTTC. It specifies CASSPAGTSGSWDYEQFF.

This clonotype was observed many times. For the CDR3, the DNA is TGCAGTGCTTTCACGGGGGGTTCCTACGAGCAGTACTTC. Its protein is CSAFTGGSYEQYF. The rearrangement links TRBV20-1 to TRBJ2-7; 7 bases align to TRBD2. V lost 5 bases and J lost 1; bases outside the gene matches: 5. Germline V CDR1 and CDR2: DFQATT, SNEGSKA (reference sequence). There are 13 residues in the CDR3.

This clonotype was counted at least ten times. V and J are TRBV5-1 and TRBJ2-3; D tentatively reads TRBD1 or TRBD2 (5 bases each). Germline assignment: CDR1 SGHRS and CDR2 YFSETQ. Deletions cut 3 bases from V and 4 bases from J, with 15 bases between. This CDR3 is 15 amino acids long. CDR3 bases: TGCGCCAGCAGCTCCGGGGCCCTCCAGGCAGATACGCAGTATTTT. This sequence encodes CASSSGALQADTQYF. Combining the CDR3 with reference TRBV5-1 and TRBJ2-3 gives the whole variable domain KAGVTQTPRYLIKTRGQQVTLSCSPISGHRSVSWYQQTPGQGLQFLFEYFSETQRNKGNFPGRFSGRQFSNSRSEMNVSTLELGDSALYLCASSSGALQADTQYFGPGTRLTVL.